These 6 T cell receptor beta chains originate from one sample sequenced in a study of T cells after yellow fever vaccination. TCRdb itself ran the 5' RACE reads through MiXCR, one entry per CDR3 protein. In the table there are roughly 120,000 distinct CDR3 sequences, about 7% of which are singletons. The starting material was CD4+ T cells sorted from PBMCs, obtained 10 days after the first yellow fever vaccination. Receptors originate from a man between 18 and 29 years old who received the YFV17D yellow fever vaccine.

This clonotype was detected ten times or more. The genes are TRBV29-1 and TRBJ1-5; 10 bases agree with TRBD1. Germline trimming cut 6 bases from V and 6 bases from J; bases unmatched to any gene: 8. CDR1 and CDR2 from the germline V gene are SQVTM and ANQGSEA. The length of the CDR3 is 14 residues. The CDR3 here is CSVATGTGAQPQHF. DNA of the CDR3: TGCAGCGTGGCTACCGGGACAGGGGCTCAGCCCCAGCATTTT.

This clonotype came up many times. This chain joins TRBV4-3 and TRBJ2-1; 8 nucleotides line up with TRBD1. V lost 1 base to trimming and J lost 9 bases; unmatched junction nucleotides: 5. This CDR3 is 14 amino acids long. CDR1 and CDR2 (germline): LGHNA, YSLEER. CDR3 protein: CASSQVSGGSEQFF. CDR3 sequence (DNA): TGCGCCAGCAGCCAAGTTTCAGGGGGCAGTGAGCAGTTCTTC.

This clonotype showed up many times. The chain carries TRBV12-5 and TRBJ1-6; possible D gene TRBD1, 5 bases. The germline V and J ends were trimmed by 1 base and 9 bases, with 10 bases remaining between them. Germline CDR1 reads LGHNT; CDR2 reads FRNRAP. The CDR3 sequence is 14 residues long. This CDR3 reads CASGLEGGGSPLHF. CDR3 bases: TGTGCTAGTGGTTTGGAGGGCGGGGGTTCACCCCTCCACTTT.

This clonotype showed up many times. This chain joins TRBV14 and TRBJ2-2; weak D call: TRBD2 (6 bases). Trimming stripped 1 base from V and 6 bases from J, with 18 bases between. The CDR3 totals 17 residues. Germline values: CDR1 SGHDN, CDR2 FVKESK. This CDR3 is CASSQVGGSGFAGELFF. As DNA, the CDR3 is TGTGCCAGCAGCCAAGTGGGAGGTTCCGGGTTCGCCGGGGAGCTGTTTTTT.

Turning to this clonotype: Given a much more abundant clone one base away, this may be a read error. The chain joins TRBV6-1 to TRBJ2-3; 8 bases line up with TRBD2. The CDR3 sequence is 14 residues long. Germline lookup yields CDR1 MNHNS and CDR2 SASEGT. CDR3 nucleotides: TGTGCCAGCAGCCGGAGCGGGGGTGGAGATACGAAGTATTTT. Its protein is CASSRSGGGDTKYF.

The chain carries TRBV15 and TRBJ2-5; a weak D match, TRBD1 (5 bases). This CDR3 is built from 13 residues. Germline values: CDR1 LNHNV, CDR2 YYDKDF (reference sequence). V lost 8 bases and J lost 7, with 17 bases in between. CDR3 in DNA: TGTGCCACCCAGTTTGGGGCGTCGGGGACCCAGTACTTC. Its protein is CATQFGASGTQYF.